This entry lists 17 T cell receptor beta chains sequenced from one sample in a study of OX40 agonist ivuxolimab in advanced cancers. The protocol was immunoSEQ multiplex PCR, while the TCRdb copy is restricted to in-frame clones and leaves out a portion. The sample contains about 46,000 clones, approximately 88% of which appear only once. The material was CD4+ or CD8+ T cells sorted from blood, obtained in a trial of the OX40 agonist ivuxolimab. The origin of the receptors is an adult with an advanced solid tumor such as melanoma, head and neck, liver or kidney cancer.

J is TRBJ2-1 and V is TRBV7-2, with 10 bases identical to TRBD1. This CDR3 region has 15 residues. Germline V gives CDR1 SGHTA, CDR2 FQGNSA. Trimming cost V 5 bases and J 6 bases; bases outside gene matches: 7. The chain's CDR3 is CASSPGQGSGNEQFF. The CDR3 coding sequence is TGTGCCAGCAGCCCGGGACAGGGGTCGGGCAATGAGCAGTTCTTC.

The J gene is TRBJ2-7, the V gene TRBV2; tentatively, D is TRBD2 (7 bases). Germline V gene sequence: CDR1 SNHLY, CDR2 FYNNEI. V dropped 6 bases and J dropped 0 bases, with 15 bases sitting between them. The CDR3 contains 15 residues. The CDR3 loop reads CASSGGPTSSYEQYF. Written as DNA, the CDR3 is TGTGCCAGCAGCGGGGGGCCCACAAGCTCCTACGAGCAGTACTTC.

The J gene is TRBJ2-3, the V gene TRBV5-1, with 10 bases fitting TRBD2. CDR1 and CDR2 from the germline V gene are SGHRS and YFSETQ. The ends lost 9 bases at V and 5 bases at J; junction bases unmatched: 9. This CDR3 has 14 residues. The CDR3 DNA follows: TGCGCCACTCGTGGGGGGACTAGCGTAGATACGCAGTATTTT. The encoded protein is CATRGGTSVDTQYF.

The table lists this clone with a few counts. The CDR3 reads CASSEFHTYEQYF. The CDR3 DNA follows: TGTGCCAGCAGTGAATTTCATACCTACGAGCAGTACTTC. The V call is TRBV6-1, the J call TRBJ2-7; D is uncertain. The CDR3 is 13 amino acids. With 2 bases removed from V and 2 bases from J, the gap between germline ends came to 7 bases. Germline CDR1 reads MNHNS; CDR2 reads SASEGT.

The rearrangement uses TRBV9 and TRBJ2-3; TRBD2 matches 8 bases. V was pared by 4 bases and J by 2 bases, with 6 bases of the junction left unmatched. Looked up from germline, CDR1 is SGDLS and CDR2 is YYNGEE. The CDR3 length is 15 residues. The DNA of the CDR3 is TGTGCCAGCAGCAACGGACTAGCCCTCACAGATACGCAGTATTTT. Translating gives CASSNGLALTDTQYF.

The chain uses TRBV2 and TRBJ1-5, with 9 nucleotides matching TRBD1. The CDR3 contains 14 residues. The J segment lost 7 bases and the V segment lost 4 bases, leaving 5 bases of the junction unmatched. Germline CDR1 and CDR2: SNHLY and FYNNEI. The CDR3 here is CASSGVGQGQPQHF. The CDR3 DNA reads TGTGCCAGCAGTGGGGTGGGACAGGGACAGCCCCAGCATTTT.

The CDR3 loop is CAWRSGQGNEQFF. For the CDR3, the DNA is TGTGCCTGGCGATCGGGACAGGGGAATGAGCAGTTCTTC. The chain combines TRBV30 with TRBJ2-1, with 10 bases that match TRBD1. After removal of 5 bases from V and 7 bases from J, the junction contained 5 bases not matched to a gene. The CDR3 totals 13 residues. Germline V gene sequence: CDR1 GTSNPN, CDR2 SVGIG (reference sequence).

The V call is TRBV19, the J call TRBJ1-1; tentatively, D is TRBD1 (5 bases). V lost 5 bases, J lost 1 base, and 8 bases lay in between. CDR3 length equals 13 residues. Germline V lookup: CDR1 LNHDA, CDR2 SQIVND (reference sequence). The CDR3, as DNA: TGTGCCAGTAGTCCGGGGGAGAACACTGAAGCTTTCTTT. Its translation: CASSPGENTEAFF.

V is TRBV12-5 and J is TRBJ1-4; TRBD1 matches at 10 bases. CDR1 LGHNT and CDR2 FRNRAP come from the germline V gene. This CDR3 is built from 18 residues. V lost 6 bases, J lost 5 bases, and 15 bases stayed unmatched. CDR3 loop: CASGHWGCPGQGNEKLFF. The CDR3 DNA sequence: TGTGCTAGTGGCCATTGGGGGTGCCCGGGACAGGGGAATGAAAAACTGTTTTTT.

The chain joins TRBV7-9 to TRBJ1-2; D unresolved. Germline CDR1 SEHNR, CDR2 FQNEAQ (reference sequence). V shed 4 bases and J shed 6 bases, with 9 bases lying between them. The CDR3 has 12 amino acids. CDR3 nucleotide sequence: TGTGCCAGCAGCTCCCCCATCGATGGCTACACCTTC. This gives the protein CASSSPIDGYTF.

This clone was detected only a few times. CDR3 amino acids: CASGGGRRTGELFF. The CDR3 region has the DNA TGTGCCAGCGGGGGCGGGAGAAGGACCGGGGAGCTGTTTTTT. This chain links TRBV7-9 with TRBJ2-2, with a weak D call TRBD2 (7 bases). The CDR3 totals 14 residues. V was pared by 8 bases and J by 5 bases, with 15 bases between. Germline V lookup: CDR1 SEHNR, CDR2 FQNEAQ (reference sequence).

This chain links TRBV23-1 with TRBJ2-3; TRBD2 matches 9 bases. TRBV23-1 is an ORF, and what it does is uncertain. This CDR3 spans 20 amino acids. The junction had 24 bases not matched to a gene; V was cut back by 8 bases and J by 3 bases. Here the CDR3 DNA reads TGCGCCAGCGAAGGACCTTCGGGACTAGCACCTAGGCGAGGTACAGATACGCAGTATTTT. Translating it yields CASEGPSGLAPRRGTDTQYF.

This chain joins TRBV6-5 and TRBJ1-3; D unresolved. Per germline, CDR1 MNHEY and CDR2 SVGAGI. V was trimmed by 6 bases and J by 3 bases, leaving 12 bases between them. This CDR3 has 14 amino acids. Written as DNA, the CDR3 is TGTGCCAGCAGCTCTATTATAGGTGGAAACACCATATATTTT. Its protein product is CASSSIIGGNTIYF.

J is TRBJ2-5 and V is TRBV5-1; D perhaps matches TRBD1 (6 bases). The CDR3 runs to 15 residues. Trimming took 0 bases from V and 5 from J, leaving 14 bases between them. Germline-derived CDR1 and CDR2 are SGHRS and YFSETQ. The CDR3 here is CASSLGTQGWETQYF. The CDR3 nucleotides read TGCGCCAGCAGCTTGGGGACACAGGGCTGGGAGACCCAGTACTTC.

The chain joins TRBV6-5 to TRBJ1-1, with a possible D match to TRBD1 (6 bases). The CDR3 has 16 amino acids. Looked up from germline, CDR1 is MNHEY and CDR2 is SVGAGI. Trimming took 2 bases from V and 5 from J, leaving 18 bases between them. CDR3 bases: TGTGCCAGCAGTTACCGGATTTCACAGGGTGGGACTGAAGCTTTCTTT. Encoded protein: CASSYRISQGGTEAFF.

This sequence joins TRBV7-2 and TRBJ2-5, with 8 bases identical to TRBD1. Trimming at V came to 2 bases and at J to 5 bases, leaving 1 base not matched to a gene. Germline CDR1 and CDR2: SGHTA and FQGNSA. The CDR3 length is 13 residues. CDR3 in amino acids: CASSLNRGETQYF. CDR3 coding DNA: TGTGCCAGCAGCTTAAACAGGGGGGAGACCCAGTACTTC. The whole variable domain, filled in from reference TRBV7-2 and TRBJ2-5, reads GAGVSQSPSNKVTEKGKDVELRCDPISGHTALYWYRQSLGQGLEFLIYFQGNSAPDKSGLPSDRFSAERTGGSVSTLTIQRTQQEDSAVYLCASSLNRGETQYFGPGTRLLVL.

The chain combines TRBV27 with TRBJ2-5; TRBD1 matches at 9 bases. From germline, CDR1 is MNHEY and CDR2 SMNVEV (reference sequence). CDR3 length: 15 amino acids. Trimming cost V 1 base and J 2 bases; bases outside gene matches: 2. The CDR3 here is CASSLWGQGQETQYF. CDR3 DNA: TGTGCCAGCAGTTTATGGGGACAGGGTCAAGAGACCCAGTACTTC.